One sample yielded the 24 T cell receptor beta chains listed below, sequenced in a study of beta chain features in type 1 diabetes (dated by TCRdb to 2016 to 2018). Paper-wide results and their limitations: Type 1 diabetes patients showed a moderate but significant shortening of TCRB CDR3 length in all four CD4+ subsets.

No antigen has been identified for these receptors. Library construction relied on the immunoSEQ multiplex PCR assay. The entire isolated RNA was reverse transcribed using the High Capacity cDNA Reverse Transcription Kit, and thus expressed TCRB transcripts were sequenced. TCRdb's version of the immuneACCESS table is confined to in-frame rearrangements and falls short of the full clone set. An unresolved V gene accounts for under half of the shortfall where checked; the remainder is of unknown origin. This sample has roughly 260,000 clones in its table, and about a fifth of those were observed once. The ten largest make up 0.025% to 0.035% of the sample. Material: naive CD4+ T cells from blood. The sample's cell subset or site label, in plain terms: true naive CD4+ T cells. The receptors stem from a woman aged 40 to 55 with type 1 diabetes.

About this clone itself: At one of its ends the junction is not consistent with the germline gene, which may arise from a read error. The CDR3 loop reads CVSSSPLDSYEQYF. CDR3 nucleotide sequence: TGCGTCAGCAGCTCGCCCCTGGACAGCTACGAGCAGTACTTC. The chain couples TRBV5-1 to TRBJ2-7; D may be TRBD1 (6 bases). This CDR3 is 14 amino acids long. Per the germline V gene, CDR1 is SGHRS and CDR2 is YFSETQ.

Only a few counts were recorded for this clone. V and J are TRBV30 and TRBJ1-4; TRBD1 might be the D (5 bases). This CDR3 region has 15 residues. V lost 3 bases and J lost 8, with 19 bases in between. Germline V gene lookup returns CDR1 GTSNPN and CDR2 SVGIG (reference sequence). CDR3 DNA: TGTGCCTGGAGATACTTCGGGGGAGTAGGCGAAAAACTGTTTTTT. Protein: CAWRYFGGVGEKLFF.

Note on this clone: The sample has other DNA sequences that encode this CDR3 too. This chain joins TRBV4-1 and TRBJ2-5; TRBD1 matches at 9 bases. This CDR3 region has 15 residues. With 4 bases clipped from V and 5 bases from J, the junction kept 8 bases outside the gene matches. Germline assignment: CDR1 MGHRA and CDR2 YSYEKL. CDR3 region: CASSRPGQGGETQYF. The CDR3 DNA reads as TGCGCCAGCAGCCGACCGGGACAGGGAGGCGAGACCCAGTACTTC.

The chain joins TRBV30 to TRBJ1-6; TRBD1 agrees at 9 bases. Germline trimming cut 4 bases from V and 9 bases from J; bases unmatched to any gene: 4. The CDR3 is 13 residues long. In germline, CDR1 is GTSNPN, CDR2 SVGIG (reference sequence). CDR3 loop: CAWTLDRGSPLHF. The CDR3 DNA sequence: TGTGCCTGGACGCTGGACAGGGGTTCACCCCTCCACTTT.

The chain joins TRBV6-6 to TRBJ1-5; D is ambiguous. Germline-derived CDR1 and CDR2 are MNHNY and SVGAGI (reference sequence). This CDR3 contains 13 residues. V was clipped by 8 bases and J by 7 bases, with 15 bases between them. CDR3 sequence (DNA): TGTGCCAGCGCCCCCTTAGAGGGCCAGCCCCAGCATTTT. Its protein is CASAPLEGQPQHF.

This clone has just a few counts. The V call is TRBV25-1, the J call TRBJ2-1, with D perhaps TRBD2 (5 bases). This CDR3 is built from 17 residues. Germline-derived CDR1 and CDR2 are MGHDK and SYGVNS. V dropped 4 bases and J dropped 5 bases, with 21 bases sitting between them. CDR3 region: CASSAVLATSIHNEQFF. As DNA, the CDR3 is TGTGCCAGCAGTGCTGTGCTAGCCACGAGCATTCACAATGAGCAGTTCTTC.

The chain is built from TRBV9 and TRBJ2-3; tentative D call: TRBD1 (6 bases). Germline V CDR1 and CDR2: SGDLS, YYNGEE. The V end lost 6 bases, the J end lost 1 base, and 18 bases lay between the germline ends. The CDR3 runs 16 residues. CDR3 bases: TGTGCCAGCACCCTAGGGGGTTTGGGTGGCACAGATACGCAGTATTTT. Translation gives CASTLGGLGGTDTQYF.

This clone was seen only a few times. The V and J genes are TRBV14 and TRBJ2-7; 9 positions match TRBD1. This CDR3 contains 16 residues. CDR1 and CDR2 (germline): SGHDN, FVKESK. The V segment lost 4 bases and the J segment 0 bases; nucleotides outside the gene matches: 7. The CDR3, as DNA: TGTGCCAGCAGCCGGAGGACAGGGGACAGCTCCTACGAGCAGTACTTC. It yields the protein CASSRRTGDSSYEQYF.

The chain employs TRBV20-1 and TRBJ1-1; 8 bases are a match to TRBD1. The CDR3 consists of 11 residues. From germline, CDR1 is DFQATT and CDR2 SNEGSKA (reference sequence). V lost 4 bases and J lost 12; bases outside the gene matches: 7. The CDR3 bases are TGCAGTGCTATTGGACAGGGAAGGTCTTTCTTT. Protein sequence: CSAIGQGRSFF.

The V gene is TRBV9, the J gene TRBJ2-2, with D perhaps matching TRBD2 (7 bases). The CDR3 contains 16 residues. Germline CDR1 reads SGDLS; CDR2 reads YYNGEE. The V end lost 0 bases, the J end lost 6 bases, and 15 bases lay between the germline ends. The CDR3 region has the DNA TGTGCCAGCAGCGTAGATGGGGGGGCGCGAGCCGGGGAGCTGTTTTTT. Its translation is CASSVDGGARAGELFF. Combining the CDR3 with reference TRBV9 and TRBJ2-2 gives the whole variable domain DSGVTQTPKHLITATGQRVTLRCSPRSGDLSVYWYQQSLDQGLQFLIQYYNGEERAKGNILERFSAQQFPDLHSELNLSSLELGDSALYFCASSVDGGARAGELFFGEGSRLTVL.

The chain employs TRBV7-6 and TRBJ1-1; 7 bases are shared with TRBD1. Trimming at V came to 4 bases and at J to 1 base, leaving 3 bases not matched to a gene. There are 14 residues in the CDR3. CDR1 and CDR2 (germline): SGHVS, FNYEAQ. The CDR3 loop is CASSYRGENTEAFF. CDR3 DNA: TGTGCCAGCAGCTACAGGGGTGAGAACACTGAAGCTTTCTTT.

In this sample, this clone turned up a few times. The V gene is TRBV7-9, the J gene TRBJ2-3; D call uncertain. The germline gives CDR1 SEHNR, CDR2 FQNEAQ (reference sequence). V was shortened by 5 bases and J by 6 bases, with 15 bases between the two germline ends. The CDR3 runs 14 residues. The CDR3 protein is CASSPGSALDTQYF. In DNA form, the CDR3 reads TGTGCCAGCAGCCCCGGGTCGGCCCTGGATACGCAGTATTTT.

This clone was counted only a few times. The V and J genes are TRBV29-1 and TRBJ2-3, with 7 nucleotides matching TRBD1. Germline V gene sequence: CDR1 SQVTM, CDR2 ANQGSEA. The CDR3 sequence is 14 residues long. The V segment lost 6 bases and the J segment 2 bases; nucleotides outside the gene matches: 8. For the CDR3, the DNA is TGCAGCGTAGTTCGACAGGGAATCACAGATACGCAGTATTTT. This gives the protein CSVVRQGITDTQYF.

This chain uses TRBV30 with TRBJ1-5; TRBD1 might be the D (6 bases). This CDR3 contains 14 residues. Germline assignment: CDR1 GTSNPN and CDR2 SVGIG (reference sequence). The V and J ends lost 0 bases and 5 bases respectively, with 11 bases between them. CDR3 sequence reads: CAWSVQTGYQPQHF. CDR3 coding DNA: TGTGCCTGGAGTGTACAGACAGGCTATCAGCCCCAGCATTTT.

This clone appeared a few times. J is TRBJ2-1 and V is TRBV4-2; 7 bases align to TRBD2. The germline CDR1 and CDR2 sequences are LGHNA and YNFKEQ. The ends lost 3 bases at V and 8 bases at J; junction bases unmatched: 13. This CDR3 is 16 amino acids long. CDR3 DNA sequence: TGTGCCAGCAGCCAGATCCTTTTGCGGGAGAGGGATGAGCAGTTCTTC. Amino acid sequence: CASSQILLRERDEQFF.

The chain joins TRBV7-2 to TRBJ2-2; 7 bases agree with TRBD2. The J segment lost 5 bases and the V segment lost 2 bases, leaving 8 bases of the junction unmatched. Germline V CDR1 and CDR2: SGHTA, FQGNSA. The CDR3 loop spans 16 amino acids. The CDR3 reads CASSLLAPGGTGELFF. CDR3 in DNA: TGTGCCAGCAGCTTATTGGCTCCGGGAGGTACCGGGGAGCTGTTTTTT.

The sample holds a few counts of this clone. The chain recombines TRBV28 with TRBJ2-7; TRBD1 matches 10 bases. The CDR3 totals 14 residues. Germline V CDR1 and CDR2: MDHEN, SYDVKM. Losses at the gene ends were 2 bases for V and 3 bases for J; bases not matched to a gene: 1. Here the CDR3 DNA reads TGTGCCAGCAGTTTAGGACAGGGGGTCTACGAGCAGTACTTC. It translates to CASSLGQGVYEQYF. Based on the CDR3 plus reference TRBV28 and TRBJ2-7, the full variable domain is DVKVTQSSRYLVKRTGEKVFLECVQDMDHENMFWYRQDPGLGLRLIYFSYDVKMKEKGDIPEGYSVSREKKERFSLILESASTNQTSMYLCASSLGQGVYEQYFGPGTRLTVT.

The sample holds a few counts of this clone. This sequence joins TRBV29-1 and TRBJ1-2, with TRBD1 as a possible D gene (6 bases). The germline V gene encodes CDR1 SQVTM and CDR2 ANQGSEA. The CDR3 loop spans 12 amino acids. Trimming stripped 8 bases from V and 4 bases from J, with 14 bases between. The CDR3 spells CSTSEDSYGYTF. As DNA, the CDR3 is TGCAGCACCTCCGAGGACAGCTATGGCTACACCTTC.

This chain joins TRBV9 and TRBJ2-7; 7 bases are a match to TRBD1. This CDR3 spans 15 amino acids. V shed 4 bases, J shed 5 bases, and the junction held 12 bases outside the gene matches. Germline V lookup: CDR1 SGDLS, CDR2 YYNGEE. CDR3 nucleotides: TGTGCCAGCAGCCGAATCGACAGGGTGTTGGACGAGCAGTACTTC. The encoded protein is CASSRIDRVLDEQYF.

This clone was detected only a few times. V usage is TRBV30 and J usage is TRBJ2-7, with D perhaps matching TRBD2 (6 bases). The CDR3 has 12 amino acids. Trimming stripped 4 bases from V and 7 bases from J, with 14 bases between. Germline V CDR1 and CDR2: GTSNPN, SVGIG (reference sequence). The chain's CDR3 is CAWTRLVGEQYF. CDR3 nucleotide sequence: TGTGCCTGGACAAGACTAGTGGGAGAGCAGTACTTC. Drawing the rest from reference TRBV30 and TRBJ2-7, the complete variable domain is SQTIHQWPATLVQPVGSPLSLECTVEGTSNPNLYWYRQAAGRGLQLLFYSVGIGQISSEVPQNLSASRPQDRQFILSSKKLLLSDSGFYLCAWTRLVGEQYFGPGTRLTVT.

The table lists this clone with a few counts. The J gene is TRBJ1-1, the V gene TRBV12-5, with 9 bases that match TRBD1. Germline CDR1 is LGHNT and CDR2 is FRNRAP. This CDR3 region has 14 residues. After removal of 5 bases from V and 1 base from J, the junction contained 2 bases not matched to a gene. CDR3 protein: CASGPGQGNTEAFF. The CDR3 DNA sequence: TGTGCTAGTGGTCCGGGACAGGGGAACACTGAAGCTTTCTTT.

This clone was seen a handful of times. The chain joins TRBV29-1 to TRBJ1-1; 7 positions match TRBD1. Germline CDR1 is SQVTM and CDR2 is ANQGSEA. V was pared by 1 base and J by 8 bases, with 4 bases of the junction left unmatched. This CDR3 is built from 12 residues. The CDR3 DNA is TGCAGCGTTGAAGCAGGGGGGCGAGAAGCTTTCTTT. Translated: CSVEAGGREAFF.

This clone occurred a few times. This sequence joins TRBV7-9 and TRBJ2-5; 10 bases fit TRBD1. The germline CDR1 and CDR2 sequences are SEHNR and FQNEAQ (reference sequence). V was pared by 5 bases and J by 5 bases, with 14 bases of the junction left unmatched. The CDR3 extends over 17 amino acids. CDR3 coding DNA: TGTGCCAGCAGCCCGCCGGGACAGGGGCTATCGCGGGAGACCCAGTACTTC. Its translation is CASSPPGQGLSRETQYF.

The gene calls are TRBV5-1 and TRBJ1-1; TRBD1 is a possible D gene (5 bases). From germline, CDR1 is SGHRS and CDR2 YFSETQ. V was clipped by 6 bases and J by 0 bases, with 12 bases between them. The CDR3 is made up of 14 amino acids. In nucleotides, the CDR3 is TGCGCCAGCACCCCTACAGGAATGAACACTGAAGCTTTCTTT. Amino acid sequence: CASTPTGMNTEAFF.